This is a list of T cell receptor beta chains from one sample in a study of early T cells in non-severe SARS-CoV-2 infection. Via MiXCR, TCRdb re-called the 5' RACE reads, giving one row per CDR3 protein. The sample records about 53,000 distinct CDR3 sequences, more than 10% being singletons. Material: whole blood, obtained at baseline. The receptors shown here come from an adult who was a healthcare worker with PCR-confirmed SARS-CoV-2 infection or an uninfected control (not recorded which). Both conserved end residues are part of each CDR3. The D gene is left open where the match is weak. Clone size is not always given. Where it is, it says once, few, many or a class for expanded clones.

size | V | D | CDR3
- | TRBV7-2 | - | CASGHYRQNNEKLFF
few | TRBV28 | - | CASRPPGSTLAKNIQYF
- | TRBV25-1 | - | CASSERVDTQYF
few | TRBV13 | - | CASRGGSYEQYF
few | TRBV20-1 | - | CSASSPYNEQFF
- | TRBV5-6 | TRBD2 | CASSNLAGSRNEQFF
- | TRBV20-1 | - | CSARNGQSYEQYF
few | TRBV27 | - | CASKAQWGSNQPQHF
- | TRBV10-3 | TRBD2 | CAISGGGGSWEQYF
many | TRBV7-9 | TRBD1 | CASSAGQGASAQYF
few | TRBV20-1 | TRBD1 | CSASDRGGVEQFF
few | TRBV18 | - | CASSPSRGPYEQYF
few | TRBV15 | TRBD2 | CATSRGSGGFADTQYF
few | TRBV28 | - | CASGKPTSNEKLFF
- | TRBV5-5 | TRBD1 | CASSITEQGSNTGELFF
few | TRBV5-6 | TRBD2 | CASTPFGAGGNYEQFF
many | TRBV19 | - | CASSIAATETQYF
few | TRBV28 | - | CAAAGLYEQYF
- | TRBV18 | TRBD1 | CASSPGAGGAFEQYF
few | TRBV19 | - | CASSVLPGAGKNIQYF
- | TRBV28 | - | CASNTLQGVTEAFF
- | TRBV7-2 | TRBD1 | CASSPTGRTNYGYTF
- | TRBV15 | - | CATSLKGETQYF